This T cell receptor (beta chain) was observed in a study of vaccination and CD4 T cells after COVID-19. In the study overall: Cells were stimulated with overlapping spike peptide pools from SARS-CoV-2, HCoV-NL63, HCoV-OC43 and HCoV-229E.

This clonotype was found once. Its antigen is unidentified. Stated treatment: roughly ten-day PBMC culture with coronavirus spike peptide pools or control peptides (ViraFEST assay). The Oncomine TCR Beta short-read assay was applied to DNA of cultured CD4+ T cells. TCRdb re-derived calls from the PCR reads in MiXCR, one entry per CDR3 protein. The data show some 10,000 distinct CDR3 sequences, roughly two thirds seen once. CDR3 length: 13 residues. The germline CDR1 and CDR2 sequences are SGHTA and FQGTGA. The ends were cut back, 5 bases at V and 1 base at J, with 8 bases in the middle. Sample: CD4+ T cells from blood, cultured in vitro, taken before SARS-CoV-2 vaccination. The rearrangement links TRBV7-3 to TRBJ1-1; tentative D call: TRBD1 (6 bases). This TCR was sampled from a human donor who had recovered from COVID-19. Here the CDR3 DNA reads TGTGCCAGCAGCCGACAGGAGAACACTGAAGCTTTCTTT. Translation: CASSRQENTEAFF.